The 21 T cell receptor beta chains below all came from one sample that was sequenced in a study of molecular identifiers for immune sequencing clone quantification. Using its own MiXCR run on the PCR reads, TCRdb lists one record per CDR3 protein. The table lists more than 550,000 distinct CDR3 sequences, about 25% of them singletons, with 0.78% in the top ten. Source material: naive CD8+ T cells from blood, with Jurkat cell RNA spiked in. The sample's subset: FACS-sorted CD8+CD4-CCR7+CD45RA+ naive T cells. These receptors were taken from a human donor in good health. Some libraries in this study had Jurkat cell RNA spiked in.

This chain joins TRBV10-3 and TRBJ2-3, with 7 bases lining up with TRBD2. Germline V lookup: CDR1 ENHRY, CDR2 SYGVKD. J gave up 6 bases and V 4 bases, and 7 bases lay outside the gene matches. This CDR3 spans 14 amino acids. The CDR3 region has the DNA TGTGCCATCAGTGGGCGGGAGCTTGGGGATACGCAGTATTTT. Amino acid sequence: CAISGRELGDTQYF.

Ten or more counts support this clonotype. This chain uses TRBV6-5 with TRBJ2-3; D is possibly TRBD2 (5 bases). V lost 8 bases and J lost 0, with 9 bases in between. The germline V gene encodes CDR1 MNHEY and CDR2 SVGAGI. CDR3 size: 13 residues. In DNA, the CDR3 is TGTGCCAGCGGGTCTAGCAGCACAGATACGCAGTATTTT. It encodes CASGSSSTDTQYF.

With respect to this clonotype: Here the CDR3 omits its conserved ending phenylalanine or tryptophan, so a read error is the likely source. The V gene is TRBV7-9, the J gene TRBJ2-1; D gene ambiguous. The CDR3 sequence is 15 residues long. The germline V gene has CDR1 SEHNR and CDR2 FQNEAQ (reference sequence). The CDR3 nucleotides read TGTGCCAGCAGCTTATGGGTACCCCTTTACAATAAGCAGTTCTAC. This encodes CASSLWVPLYNKQFY.

The chain recombines TRBV4-3 with TRBJ2-3, with TRBD2 identical over 7 bases. This CDR3 has 17 amino acids. Germline V CDR1 and CDR2: LGHNA, YSLEER. Trimming at V came to 1 base and at J to 2 bases, leaving 9 bases not matched to a gene. The CDR3 is CASSQVLAGDNTDTQYF. As DNA, the CDR3 is TGCGCCAGCAGCCAAGTGTTGGCGGGAGACAACACAGATACGCAGTATTTT.

On this clonotype itself: A read error may explain this, as a much larger clone is one base away. The gene calls are TRBV19 and TRBJ1-4; 7 bases line up with TRBD1. This CDR3 spans 14 amino acids. Per the germline V gene, CDR1 is LNHDA and CDR2 is SQIVND (reference sequence). CDR3: CDSWDSATNEKLFF. CDR3 DNA: TGTGACAGTTGGGACAGTGCAACTAATGAAAAACTGTTTTTT.

Many counts were recorded for this clonotype. This sequence joins TRBV7-9 and TRBJ2-7, with 11 bases aligning to TRBD1. Germline CDR1 is SEHNR and CDR2 is FQNEAQ (reference sequence). The J segment lost 4 bases and the V segment lost 4 bases, leaving 12 bases of the junction unmatched. The CDR3 loop spans 17 amino acids. In nucleotides, the CDR3 is TGTGCCAGCAGCTCTACTGAGCCCGGGACAGGGGGATACGAGCAGTACTTC. It encodes CASSSTEPGTGGYEQYF.

The chain couples TRBV5-5 to TRBJ2-3; D could derive from TRBD1 or TRBD2 (5 bases each). This CDR3 is 15 amino acids long. V was trimmed by 1 base and J by 1 base, leaving 10 bases between them. Germline V lookup: CDR1 SGHKS, CDR2 YYEKEE (reference sequence). This CDR3 is CASSLLGGRTDTQYF. The CDR3 coding sequence is TGTGCCAGCAGCTTGCTTGGGGGTCGCACAGATACGCAGTATTTT.

Ten or more counts support this clonotype. The gene calls are TRBV14 and TRBJ1-2; D is ambiguous. This CDR3 is 15 amino acids long. Trimming removed 1 base at V and 0 bases at J, with 9 bases between. Per germline, CDR1 SGHDN and CDR2 FVKESK. The CDR3 spells CASSQVHGSNYGYTF. DNA of the CDR3: TGTGCCAGCAGCCAAGTTCACGGTTCTAACTATGGCTACACCTTC.

This clonotype showed up just a few times. CDR3 loop: CASSPLGGRTLASYEQYF. CDR3 nucleotide sequence: TGCGCCAGCAGCCCATTGGGCGGACGGACCCTGGCGAGCTACGAGCAGTACTTC. This chain connects TRBV4-1 to TRBJ2-7; D gene unclear. This CDR3 is 18 amino acids long. The germline gives CDR1 MGHRA, CDR2 YSYEKL. Trimming left V 4 bases short and J 3 bases short, with 25 bases between.

This clonotype was counted ten times or more. V is TRBV4-3 and J is TRBJ1-4, with D unresolved. Germline V lookup: CDR1 LGHNA, CDR2 YSLEER. Trimming took off 0 bases at V and 6 bases at J, with 17 bases between the two ends. There are 17 residues in the CDR3. This CDR3 is CASSQETKGSRDEKLFF. The CDR3 nucleotides read TGCGCCAGCAGCCAAGAAACCAAGGGAAGCAGAGATGAAAAACTGTTTTTT.

The rearrangement joins TRBV10-3 to TRBJ2-1; tentative D call: TRBD2 (7 bases). CDR1 and CDR2 from the germline V gene are ENHRY and SYGVKD. The ends were cut back, 7 bases at V and 8 bases at J, with 21 bases in the middle. CDR3 length equals 15 residues. The CDR3 spells CAITKEGEGNDEQFF. CDR3 nucleotides: TGTGCCATCACAAAGGAGGGGGAGGGAAACGATGAGCAGTTCTTC.

This clonotype has a handful of counts. V and J are TRBV5-6 and TRBJ2-7; 7 bases match TRBD1. Germline CDR1 reads SGHDT; CDR2 reads YYEEEE. The junction had 6 bases not matched to a gene; V was cut back by 4 bases and J by 5 bases. The CDR3 loop spans 13 amino acids. The CDR3 reads CASSRTGVNEQYF. The DNA of the CDR3 is TGTGCCAGCAGCAGAACAGGGGTCAACGAGCAGTACTTC.

On this clonotype: A junction end diverges from the germline sequence, so it may reflect a read error. This chain joins TRBV20-1 and TRBJ1-4; D is possibly TRBD1 (5 bases). The CDR3 has 15 amino acids. The germline gives CDR1 DFQATT, CDR2 SNEGSKA (reference sequence). The DNA of the CDR3 is TGCAGTGCTACCGTCCAGGGCGCTGTCAATGAAAAACTGGTTTTT. Translation gives CSATVQGAVNEKLVF.

This clonotype was detected only a few times. The CDR3 protein is CASSIWGVYGGATEAFF. As DNA, the CDR3 is TGTGCCAGTAGTATTTGGGGTGTGTATGGGGGGGCGACTGAAGCTTTCTTT. The chain has TRBV19 and TRBJ1-1; D possibly corresponds to TRBD1 (6 bases). This CDR3 spans 17 amino acids. V gave up 3 bases and J gave up 5 bases, with 22 bases separating them. Germline values: CDR1 LNHDA, CDR2 SQIVND (reference sequence).

This chain joins TRBV9 and TRBJ2-5, with 14 bases aligning to TRBD2. The trim removed 0 bases at V and 2 bases at J, leaving 6 bases unmatched. Germline loops: CDR1 SGDLS, CDR2 YYNGEE. There are 18 residues in the CDR3. The CDR3 bases are TGTGCCAGCAGCGTAGGACTAGCGGGAGGGTTAAGACAAGAGACCCAGTACTTC. Its protein product is CASSVGLAGGLRQETQYF.

This clonotype was seen many times. The rearrangement links TRBV27 to TRBJ1-4; D is possibly TRBD1 (6 bases). With 5 bases removed from V and 8 bases from J, the gap between germline ends came to 15 bases. The CDR3 runs to 14 residues. Germline assignment: CDR1 MNHEY and CDR2 SMNVEV (reference sequence). The CDR3: CASSPQGGGEKLFF. In DNA form, the CDR3 reads TGTGCCAGCAGTCCACAGGGAGGTGGAGAAAAACTGTTTTTT.

This clonotype has just a few counts. The chain uses TRBV24-1 and TRBJ2-5, with D tentatively TRBD1 or TRBD2 (5 bases each). This CDR3 spans 14 amino acids. Trimming shortened V by 1 base and J by 5 bases, and 10 bases separated the two germline ends. CDR1 KGHDR and CDR2 SFDVKD come from the germline V gene. The DNA of the CDR3 is TGTGCCACCAGTGATTTCGAGGGGACGGAGACCCAGTACTTC. It codes for CATSDFEGTETQYF.

This clonotype was recorded many times. The CDR3 bases are TGTGCCAGCAGCTTAGTGACCGAAGCCACCTATGGCTACACCTTC. This gives the protein CASSLVTEATYGYTF. The chain is built from TRBV7-9 and TRBJ1-2, with unresolved D. The CDR3 sequence is 15 residues long. V lost 1 base to trimming and J lost 4 bases, with 13 bases between them. Per germline, CDR1 SEHNR and CDR2 FQNEAQ (reference sequence).

Remarks on this clonotype: At one end the junction does not follow the germline gene, possibly because of a read error. The chain uses TRBV2 and TRBJ2-2; D is unresolved. Germline lookup yields CDR1 SNHLY and CDR2 FYNNEI. This CDR3 comprises 14 residues. The CDR3: CARSSWADTGELFF. CDR3 nucleotide sequence: TGTGCCCGCAGCTCCTGGGCCGACACCGGGGAGCTGTTTTTT.

The chain carries TRBV20-1 and TRBJ2-1; no firm D call. V lost 5 bases and J 9 bases, leaving 26 bases between the germline ends. In germline, CDR1 is DFQATT, CDR2 SNEGSKA (reference sequence). The CDR3 is 16 residues long. The CDR3 region is CSAGLSMTGQVGEQFF. CDR3 DNA sequence: TGCAGTGCTGGTCTGAGTATGACGGGCCAGGTGGGTGAGCAGTTCTTC.

This clonotype was recorded many times. The chain employs TRBV4-3 and TRBJ2-5, with D possibly being TRBD2 (5 bases). The germline V gene encodes CDR1 LGHNA and CDR2 YSLEER. The V end was cut by 0 bases, the J end by 3 bases, with 8 bases between. The CDR3 has 14 amino acids. As DNA, the CDR3 is TGCGCCAGCAGCCAAGATCAGGAGGAAGAGACCCAGTACTTC. Protein product: CASSQDQEEETQYF.